The 5 T cell receptor beta chains listed next were all sequenced from one sample in a study of early T cells in non-severe SARS-CoV-2 infection. TCRdb reanalysed the 5' RACE reads using MiXCR and keeps one entry per CDR3 protein. This sample has about 35,000 distinct CDR3 sequences, with more than 5% found just once. The sequencing sample was made of whole blood. The receptor source for this set is an adult who was a healthcare worker with PCR-confirmed SARS-CoV-2 infection or an uninfected control (not recorded which).

This clonotype was seen more than once but under ten times. The gene calls are TRBV11-2 and TRBJ1-5, with D possibly TRBD1 on 5 matching bases. Per the germline V gene, CDR1 is SGHAT and CDR2 is FQNNGV. Trimming shortened V by 2 bases and J by 7 bases, and 18 bases separated the two germline ends. There are 16 residues in the CDR3. The CDR3 is CASSLSGRGDGQPQHF. The CDR3 DNA follows: TGTGCCAGCAGCTTATCAGGCCGGGGGGATGGACAGCCCCAGCATTTT. Together with reference TRBV11-2 and TRBJ1-5, the CDR3 gives the full variable domain: EAGVAQSPRYKIIEKRQSVAFWCNPISGHATLYWYQQILGQGPKLLIQFQNNGVVDDSQLPKDRFSAERLKGVDSTLKIQPAKLEDSAVYLCASSLSGRGDGQPQHFGDGTRLSIL.

This clonotype appeared a few times. The chain joins TRBV7-9 to TRBJ2-3; D is perhaps TRBD2 (6 bases). The germline CDR1 and CDR2 sequences are SEHNR and FQNEAQ (reference sequence). The CDR3 is 15 amino acids. Trimming took 6 bases from V and 1 from J, leaving 14 bases between them. The CDR3: CASSPPGGRTDTQYF. CDR3 sequence (DNA): TGTGCCAGCAGTCCACCCGGGGGACGCACAGATACGCAGTATTTT. Combining the CDR3 with reference TRBV7-9 and TRBJ2-3 gives the whole variable domain DTGVSQNPRHKITKRGQNVTFRCDPISEHNRLYWYRQTLGQGPEFLTYFQNEAQLEKSRLLSDRFSAERPKGSFSTLEIQRTEQGDSAMYLCASSPPGGRTDTQYFGPGTRLTVL.

Many counts were recorded for this clonotype. The chain couples TRBV2 to TRBJ1-1; TRBD1 matches 8 bases. The CDR3 length is 12 residues. V was clipped by 5 bases and J by 6 bases; unmatched bases: 2. The germline CDR1 and CDR2 sequences are SNHLY and FYNNEI. The CDR3 loop is CASSRTGSEAFF. CDR3 sequence (DNA): TGTGCCAGCAGTAGGACAGGGTCTGAAGCTTTCTTT. Using reference TRBV2 and TRBJ1-1 for the parts outside the CDR3, the full variable domain is EPEVTQTPSHQVTQMGQEVILRCVPISNHLYFYWYRQILGQKVEFLVSFYNNEISEKSEIFDDQFSVERPDGSNFTLKIRSTKLEDSAMYFCASSRTGSEAFFGQGTRLTVV.

This clonotype was counted ten times or more. The genes are TRBV7-3 and TRBJ1-3, with 8 bases aligning to TRBD1. From germline, CDR1 is SGHTA and CDR2 FQGTGA. The J segment lost 0 bases and the V segment lost 4 bases, leaving 5 bases of the junction unmatched. The CDR3 extends over 16 amino acids. CDR3 region: CASSWQGANSGNTIYF. The CDR3 region has the DNA TGTGCCAGCAGCTGGCAGGGGGCTAACTCTGGAAACACCATATATTTT.

This clonotype has just one count. This could be a read error, since a much larger clone is one nucleotide away. V and J are TRBV29-1 and TRBJ1-1; D ambiguous. The CDR3 is made up of 15 amino acids. The V gene's germline CDR1 is SQVTM and CDR2 ANQGSEA. DNA of the CDR3: TGCAGCGTTGCCTCAATGATGTCTGACAACACTGAAGCTTCCTTT. This encodes CSVASMMSDNTEASF.